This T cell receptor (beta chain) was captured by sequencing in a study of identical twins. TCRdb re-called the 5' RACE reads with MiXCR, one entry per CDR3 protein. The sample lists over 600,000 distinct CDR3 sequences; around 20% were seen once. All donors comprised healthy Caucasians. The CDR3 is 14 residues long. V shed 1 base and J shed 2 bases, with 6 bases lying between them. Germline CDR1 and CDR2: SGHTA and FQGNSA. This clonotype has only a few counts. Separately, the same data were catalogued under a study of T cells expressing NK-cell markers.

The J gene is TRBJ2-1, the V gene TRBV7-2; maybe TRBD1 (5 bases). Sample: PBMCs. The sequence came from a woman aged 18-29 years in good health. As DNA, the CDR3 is TGTGCCAGCAGCTTAGAAGGGGCCTACAATGAGCAGTTCTTC. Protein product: CASSLEGAYNEQFF.